The rows below give T cell receptor beta chains drawn from one sample of a study of lymphopenia after photon versus proton radiotherapy. The data were produced by immunoSEQ multiplex PCR, yet TCRdb's version contains in-frame clones alone and is incomplete. This table has roughly 49,000 clones, 92% appearing once. This material consisted of peripheral blood, taken from a patient treated with photon-based radiotherapy. These receptors originate from a woman in her 40s with cholangiocarcinoma. Each CDR3 is given with its conserved first and last residue. D genes are given only for firm matches. Part of the rows lack a size; the others show once, few, many or a class for expanded clones.

.,.,TRBV4-2,TRBJ1-1,CASSQDPQSRNTEAFF,TGTGCCAGCAGCCAAGATCCCCAATCTCGGAACACTGAAGCTTTCTTT
TRBD1,.,TRBV7-8,TRBJ1-2,CASSLPDRGPGGYTF,TGTGCCAGCAGCTTGCCGGACAGGGGGCCTGGAGGCTACACCTTC
TRBD1,.,TRBV5-1,TRBJ1-1,CASSLTGGSSAFF,TGCGCCAGCAGCTTGACAGGGGGGTCCAGCGCTTTCTTT
.,.,TRBV28,TRBJ1-1,CASRGPNTEAFF,TGTGCCAGCAGAGGACCGAACACTGAAGCTTTCTTT
.,.,TRBV5-1,TRBJ2-2,CASSLNTGELFF,TGCGCCAGCAGCTTGAACACCGGGGAGCTGTTTTTT
.,.,TRBV28,TRBJ1-1,CASSLGGALGEAFF,TGTGCCAGCAGCCTGGGGGGGGCATTGGGTGAAGCTTTCTTT
.,.,TRBV19,TRBJ1-1,CASSIGVRNTEAFF,TGTGCCAGTAGTATAGGGGTTCGGAACACTGAAGCTTTCTTT
TRBD1,.,TRBV7-3,TRBJ1-1,CASSLGQGAFTEAFF,TGTGCCAGCAGCTTGGGACAGGGGGCGTTCACTGAAGCTTTCTTT
TRBD2,.,TRBV4-1,TRBJ2-7,CASSQEGGGPSSYEQYF,TGCGCCAGCAGCCAAGAGGGCGGGGGGCCGAGCTCCTACGAGCAGTACTTC
TRBD2,.,TRBV10-1,TRBJ2-7,CASSAPGGGRGEQYF,TGCGCCAGCAGTGCGCCGGGGGGGGGCCGGGGCGAGCAGTACTTC
TRBD1,.,TRBV2,TRBJ1-1,CASSATGGDTEAFF,TGTGCCAGCAGCGCCACAGGGGGCGACACTGAAGCTTTCTTT
.,.,TRBV30,TRBJ1-1,CAWNSNTEAFF,TGTGCCTGGAACTCGAACACTGAAGCTTTCTTT
.,.,TRBV16,TRBJ2-3,CASSQWRGTDTQYF,TGTGCCAGCAGCCAATGGAGGGGCACAGATACGCAGTATTTT
.,.,TRBV30,TRBJ2-7,CAWKTTDSSYEQYF,TGTGCCTGGAAAACTACCGATAGCTCCTACGAGCAGTACTTC
.,.,TRBV14,TRBJ2-3,CASSPDWGDTDTQYF,TGTGCCAGCAGCCCCGATTGGGGGGACACAGATACGCAGTATTTT
TRBD1,.,TRBV28,TRBJ2-7,CASSLALDRLTYEQYF,TGTGCCAGCAGCCTTGCCTTGGACAGGCTCACCTACGAGCAGTACTTC
TRBD1,once,TRBV5-6,TRBJ1-4,CASSLHRGSGNEKLFF,TGTGCCAGCAGCTTGCACAGGGGAAGCGGCAATGAAAAACTGTTTTTT
.,.,TRBV11-3,TRBJ1-1,CASSLGRNTEAFF,TGTGCCAGCAGCTTAGGCAGGAACACTGAAGCTTTCTTT
.,.,TRBV7-8,TRBJ1-2,CASSYDRRGGYGYTF,TGTGCCAGCAGCTATGACCGTCGGGGCGGCTATGGCTACACCTTC
.,.,TRBV15,TRBJ1-1,CATSRGFGDPNTEAFF,TGTGCCACCAGCAGAGGTTTTGGGGATCCGAACACTGAAGCTTTCTTT
.,.,TRBV7-9,TRBJ2-2,CASSLSGTANTGELFF,TGTGCCAGCAGCTTAAGCGGGACAGCTAACACCGGGGAGCTGTTTTTT
TRBD1,.,TRBV27,TRBJ1-1,CASSSGTGLGAFF,TGTGCCAGCAGCTCCGGGACAGGGTTGGGAGCTTTCTTT
TRBD1,.,TRBV7-2,TRBJ1-4,CASSPTGTGGLSEKLFF,TGTGCCAGCAGCCCTACCGGGACAGGGGGCTTGAGTGAAAAACTGTTTTTT
.,few,TRBV6-1,TRBJ1-1,CASSEEARTNTEAFF,TGTGCCAGCAGTGAAGAGGCCAGGACGAACACTGAAGCTTTCTTT
.,.,TRBV18,TRBJ2-3,CASSPRASGTDTQYF,TGTGCCAGCTCACCGAGAGCTAGCGGCACAGATACGCAGTATTTT
.,.,TRBV7-3,TRBJ2-3,CASSQSIGADTQYF,TGTGCCAGCAGCCAATCCATCGGGGCGGATACGCAGTATTTT
TRBD2,.,TRBV5-1,TRBJ2-7,CASSLTGLAGEQYF,TGCGCCAGCAGCTTGACCGGACTAGCGGGGGAGCAGTACTTC